This T cell receptor (beta chain) was sequenced for a study of T cell changes during pregnancy in multiple sclerosis. Generated by immunoSEQ multiplex PCR, the TCRdb table keeps only in-frame clones and is missing some. The table lists more than 85,000 clones, around 93% of them singletons, with over 0.8% in the top ten. V was pared by 2 bases and J by 6 bases, with 6 bases of the junction left unmatched. The length of the CDR3 is 16 residues. Germline V CDR1 and CDR2: SEHNR, FQNEAQ (reference sequence). The source material was peripheral blood, sampled before pregnancy. The genes are TRBV7-9 and TRBJ2-3; 12 bases match TRBD2. This receptor was obtained from a female donor with multiple sclerosis, enrolled in a pregnancy study. CDR3 DNA sequence: TGTGCCAGCAGCTTATTGACTAGCGGGAGTAGGGATACGCAGTATTTT. This codes for CASSLLTSGSRDTQYF.